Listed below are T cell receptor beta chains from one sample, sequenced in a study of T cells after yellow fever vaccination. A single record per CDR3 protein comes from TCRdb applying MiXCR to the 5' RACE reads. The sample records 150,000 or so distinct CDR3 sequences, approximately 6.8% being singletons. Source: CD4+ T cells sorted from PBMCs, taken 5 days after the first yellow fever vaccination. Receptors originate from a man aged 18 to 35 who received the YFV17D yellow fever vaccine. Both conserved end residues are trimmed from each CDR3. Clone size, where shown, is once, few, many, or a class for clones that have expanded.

cdr3_aa: ASREVDGFQETQY
j_call: TRBJ2-5
v_call: TRBV5-6
clone_size: few

cdr3_aa: ASSLLGQEGDTQY
j_call: TRBJ2-3
v_call: TRBV7-2
clone_size: -

cdr3_aa: ASSLETSGSGELF
j_call: TRBJ2-2
v_call: TRBV7-6
clone_size: many

cdr3_aa: ASGARGSTGELF
j_call: TRBJ2-2
v_call: TRBV5-1
clone_size: -

cdr3_aa: SAIRVRSPLH
j_call: TRBJ1-6
v_call: TRBV20-1
clone_size: many

cdr3_aa: ASSLGTGIYNEQF
j_call: TRBJ2-1
v_call: TRBV5-1
clone_size: many

cdr3_aa: ASSSRGPHGAGELF
j_call: TRBJ2-2
v_call: TRBV5-1
clone_size: -

cdr3_aa: SAPPAGVGSTDTQY
j_call: TRBJ2-3
v_call: TRBV20-1
clone_size: many

cdr3_aa: ASSQQQGRSEKLF
j_call: TRBJ1-4
v_call: TRBV4-3
clone_size: -

cdr3_aa: ASKGTPGGQETQY
j_call: TRBJ2-5
v_call: TRBV5-1
clone_size: -

cdr3_aa: ASSFVANLFDGDTQY
j_call: TRBJ2-3
v_call: TRBV5-1
clone_size: -

cdr3_aa: SAFQGGPNTQY
j_call: TRBJ2-3
v_call: TRBV20-1
clone_size: many

cdr3_aa: ASSYRGGRGYT
j_call: TRBJ1-2
v_call: TRBV6-5
clone_size: many

cdr3_aa: SARDWGGGTDTQY
j_call: TRBJ2-3
v_call: TRBV20-1
clone_size: few

cdr3_aa: ASRRGGLGQPQH
j_call: TRBJ1-5
v_call: TRBV12-3/TRBV12-4
clone_size: few

cdr3_aa: ASGTGVASPLH
j_call: TRBJ1-6
v_call: TRBV11-2
clone_size: many

cdr3_aa: TSSVLGGLGQPQH
j_call: TRBJ1-5
v_call: TRBV9
clone_size: -

cdr3_aa: ASRGGAHGELF
j_call: TRBJ2-2
v_call: TRBV6-2/TRBV6-3
clone_size: few

cdr3_aa: ASSFTLGTEAF
j_call: TRBJ1-1
v_call: TRBV5-1
clone_size: few

cdr3_aa: SGTGFDGELF
j_call: TRBJ2-2
v_call: TRBV29-1
clone_size: many

cdr3_aa: SARVSGGNTGELF
j_call: TRBJ2-2
v_call: TRBV20-1
clone_size: many

cdr3_aa: ASSPTGGGQPQH
j_call: TRBJ1-5
v_call: TRBV12-3/TRBV12-4
clone_size: -

cdr3_aa: ATSDSNTEAF
j_call: TRBJ1-1
v_call: TRBV24-1
clone_size: many

cdr3_aa: ASSPRGPGANVLT
j_call: TRBJ2-6
v_call: TRBV7-9
clone_size: many

cdr3_aa: ASSGASGGQETQY
j_call: TRBJ2-5
v_call: TRBV2
clone_size: many

cdr3_aa: ASLDSRDGELF
j_call: TRBJ2-2
v_call: TRBV18
clone_size: -

cdr3_aa: ASSPTSGGKNEQF
j_call: TRBJ2-1
v_call: TRBV6-2/TRBV6-3
clone_size: many

cdr3_aa: ASSFRAAQETQY
j_call: TRBJ2-5
v_call: TRBV5-1
clone_size: many

cdr3_aa: ATSLASGNYGYT
j_call: TRBJ1-2
v_call: TRBV7-9
clone_size: -

cdr3_aa: SVAELGGRYEKLF
j_call: TRBJ1-4
v_call: TRBV29-1
clone_size: -

cdr3_aa: SAFGTVDTQY
j_call: TRBJ2-3
v_call: TRBV20-1
clone_size: many

cdr3_aa: SAGENNSPLH
j_call: TRBJ1-6
v_call: TRBV29-1
clone_size: few